The T cell receptor beta chain described here comes from a study of blood T cells in healthy people across ages. With a J-beta primer mix and a sample-barcoded 5' primer, a second PCR ran about 7 to 12 cycles. CDR3-containing paired-end reads numbering at least 2.5 million came from each sample. MiXCR, run by TCRdb on the 5' RACE reads, gives a single entry per CDR3 protein. The table includes under 2 million distinct CDR3 sequences, roughly 32% detected once. This clonotype was observed a few times. The CDR3 consists of 13 residues. V was clipped by 3 bases and J by 7 bases, with 10 bases between them.

V gene TRBV12-3 or TRBV12-4 combines with J gene TRBJ1-5; no clear D. This clonotype originated in a woman aged 25 to 39 in good health. Input material: blood. CDR3 DNA sequence: TGTGCCAGCAGTTTTCAGTTTAACCAGCCCCAGCATTTT. Translating it yields CASSFQFNQPQHF.